This T cell receptor beta chain was recovered during a study of preoperative IRX-2 immunotherapy in early breast cancer. The CDR3 runs to 15 residues. CDR1 and CDR2 (germline): SGHNT, YENEEA. With 5 bases removed from V and 5 bases from J, the gap between germline ends came to 18 bases. The table came from immunoSEQ multiplex PCR; TCRdb's copy has only in-frame clones and leaves some out. Of tens of thousands of clones in the sample, roughly four fifths were seen once. This sample's treatment: preoperative locoregional IRX-2 cytokine immunotherapy. Here the sequenced sample was lymph node tissue, taken after IRX-2 immunotherapy. The gene calls are TRBV11-3 and TRBJ1-1, with D possibly TRBD1 on 6 matching bases. The receptor was derived from a human donor with breast cancer. In DNA form, the CDR3 reads TGTGCCAGCAGCCCCCATGTTGGGGGGCGAACTGAAGCTTTCTTT. It translates to CASSPHVGGRTEAFF.